The 19 T cell receptor beta chains in this list originate from one sample, sequenced in a study of molecular identifiers for immune sequencing clone quantification. Via MiXCR, TCRdb re-called the PCR reads, giving one row per CDR3 protein. The sample contains about 40,000 distinct CDR3 sequences, about 18% of which appear only once. Sequencing was performed on naive CD8+ T cells from blood, with Jurkat cell RNA spiked in. The subset: FACS-sorted CD8+CD4-CCR7+CD45RA+ naive T cells. These receptors came from a human donor in good health. Some libraries in this study had Jurkat cell RNA spiked in.

This clonotype was picked up many times. This chain connects TRBV27 to TRBJ2-7; 12 nucleotides agree with TRBD1. Germline V gene lookup returns CDR1 MNHEY and CDR2 SMNVEV (reference sequence). V was pared by 1 base and J by 5 bases, with 3 bases of the junction left unmatched. This CDR3 has 15 residues. The chain's CDR3 is CASSLWGTGGHEQYF. CDR3 DNA: TGTGCCAGCAGTTTATGGGGGACAGGGGGCCACGAGCAGTACTTC.

The table lists this clonotype with many counts. The chain is built from TRBV6-2 or TRBV6-3 and TRBJ2-1; TRBD2 agrees at 8 bases. V shed 6 bases, J shed 6 bases, and the junction held 4 bases outside the gene matches. The CDR3 sequence is 13 residues long. Germline CDR1 is MNHEY and CDR2 is SVGEGT. The CDR3 sequence: CASSWTSPNEQFF. DNA of the CDR3: TGTGCCAGCAGCTGGACTAGCCCCAATGAGCAGTTCTTC.

Only a few counts were recorded for this clonotype. The chain couples TRBV14 to TRBJ2-1; TRBD1 matches at 7 bases. After removal of 4 bases from V and 8 bases from J, the junction contained 8 bases not matched to a gene. The germline V gene has CDR1 SGHDN and CDR2 FVKESK. The CDR3 length is 14 residues. The CDR3 spells CASSLSGTADEQFF. CDR3 coding DNA: TGTGCCAGCAGCCTTTCCGGGACAGCAGATGAGCAGTTCTTC.

There are a few counts of this clonotype. The CDR3: CASSTGGNSYNEQFF. For the CDR3, the DNA is TGTGCCAGTAGTACGGGGGGGAATTCCTACAATGAGCAGTTCTTC. This chain connects TRBV19 to TRBJ2-1, with 8 bases matching TRBD2. This CDR3 contains 15 residues. Germline CDR1 LNHDA, CDR2 SQIVND (reference sequence). V gave up 4 bases and J gave up 1 base; unmatched junction bases: 3.

In this sample, this clonotype turned up a few times. Just one base apart from a much larger clone, this may be a read error. This sequence joins TRBV9 and TRBJ2-6; possible D gene TRBD1, 6 bases. This CDR3 spans 20 amino acids. CDR1 is SGDLS, CDR2 YYNGEE, per germline. In DNA, the CDR3 is TGTGCCAGCAACGTAAACCCCAAGGCAACCGGGACACCGGGGGCCAACGTCCTGACTTTC. It yields the protein CASNVNPKATGTPGANVLTF.

Comment on this clonotype: This may arise from a read error, as a much more abundant clone is one base away. The chain uses TRBV11-1 and TRBJ2-7; D perhaps matches TRBD2 (6 bases). The CDR3 totals 14 residues. Germline V gene lookup returns CDR1 SGHAT and CDR2 FQDESV (reference sequence). The CDR3 bases are TGTGCCTGCAGCTTTTGGGACTCCCACTACGAGCAGTACTTC. This encodes CACSFWDSHYEQYF.

At least ten counts were recorded for this clonotype. V gene TRBV5-6 combines with J gene TRBJ2-5; D is undetermined. In germline, CDR1 is SGHDT, CDR2 YYEEEE. The CDR3 extends over 14 amino acids. V gave up 0 bases and J gave up 7 bases, with 13 bases separating them. The CDR3: CASSLGQGVRTQYF. Written as DNA, the CDR3 is TGTGCCAGCAGCTTGGGGCAAGGAGTTAGGACCCAGTACTTC.

The sample holds many counts of this clonotype. The rearrangement joins TRBV9 to TRBJ2-1; D possibly corresponds to TRBD1 (6 bases). CDR1 is SGDLS, CDR2 YYNGEE, per germline. This CDR3 is 18 amino acids long. Trimming took off 0 bases at V and 8 bases at J, with 24 bases between the two ends. The CDR3 coding sequence is TGTGCCAGCAGCGTAGGGTCGGGTGGTCAGGGGAGTTTGGATGAGCAGTTCTTC. Its translation is CASSVGSGGQGSLDEQFF.

The V and J genes are TRBV12-3 or TRBV12-4 and TRBJ1-3, with unresolved D. The V end was cut by 11 bases, the J end by 4 bases, with 12 bases between. The CDR3 totals 12 residues. The CDR3 DNA is TGTGCCGCAGACGGGTCCGGAAACACCATATATTTT. Protein: CAADGSGNTIYF.

This clonotype was recorded a few times. V is TRBV28 and J is TRBJ1-4; TRBD1 matches at 8 bases. Germline V gene sequence: CDR1 MDHEN, CDR2 SYDVKM. The CDR3 contains 14 residues. V gave up 6 bases and J gave up 7 bases; unmatched junction bases: 7. Here the CDR3 reads CASSPQGVGEKLFF. The CDR3 coding sequence is TGTGCCAGCAGCCCACAGGGGGTGGGTGAAAAACTGTTTTTT.

This clonotype was detected many times. The J gene is TRBJ2-7, the V gene TRBV28, with D possibly being TRBD2 (6 bases). V was clipped by 6 bases and J by 3 bases, with 12 bases between them. This CDR3 is 13 amino acids long. The germline CDR1 and CDR2 sequences are MDHEN and SYDVKM. The CDR3 is CASSHTSLYEQYF. The CDR3 region has the DNA TGTGCCAGCAGCCATACTAGCCTCTACGAGCAGTACTTC.

This chain joins TRBV5-4 and TRBJ2-1, with a possible D match to TRBD2 (6 bases). The germline V gene encodes CDR1 SGHNT and CDR2 YYREEE (reference sequence). V lost 6 bases and J 6 bases, leaving 10 bases between the germline ends. The CDR3 has 12 residues. The CDR3 sequence: CASNGDSNEQFF. Here the CDR3 DNA reads TGTGCCAGCAACGGGGACTCCAATGAGCAGTTCTTC. The full variable domain, completed using reference TRBV5-4 and TRBJ2-1, is ETGVTQSPTHLIKTRGQQVTLRCSSQSGHNTVSWYQQALGQGPQFIFQYYREEENGRGNFPPRFSGLQFPNYSSELNVNALELDDSALYLCASNGDSNEQFFGPGTRLTVL.

Many counts were recorded for this clonotype. This sequence joins TRBV28 and TRBJ2-7; a possible D gene is TRBD1 (6 bases). Looked up from germline, CDR1 is MDHEN and CDR2 is SYDVKM. V dropped 6 bases and J dropped 0 bases, with 12 bases sitting between them. The CDR3 totals 14 residues. This CDR3 reads CASRSRDNSYEQYF. The CDR3 DNA reads as TGTGCCAGCAGATCTCGGGACAACTCCTACGAGCAGTACTTC. The full variable domain, completed using reference TRBV28 and TRBJ2-7, is DVKVTQSSRYLVKRTGEKVFLECVQDMDHENMFWYRQDPGLGLRLIYFSYDVKMKEKGDIPEGYSVSREKKERFSLILESASTNQTSMYLCASRSRDNSYEQYFGPGTRLTVT.

This clonotype was seen repeatedly, ten times or more. This rearrangement joins TRBV7-2 to TRBJ1-1, with D possibly being TRBD1 (5 bases). From germline, CDR1 is SGHTA and CDR2 FQGNSA. CDR3 length: 14 amino acids. V shed 2 bases and J shed 7 bases, with 14 bases lying between them. The CDR3 reads CASSLRVRDDEAFF. The CDR3 nucleotides read TGTGCCAGCAGCTTAAGGGTCCGGGACGATGAAGCTTTCTTT.

This clonotype showed up many times. The rearrangement uses TRBV28 and TRBJ2-1; 14 bases match TRBD2. CDR3 length: 17 amino acids. Germline assignment: CDR1 MDHEN and CDR2 SYDVKM. Trimming at V came to 5 bases and at J to 3 bases, leaving 6 bases not matched to a gene. This chain's CDR3 is CASSAGLAGVYYNEQFF. CDR3 nucleotides: TGTGCCAGCAGTGCGGGACTAGCGGGAGTGTACTACAATGAGCAGTTCTTC.

This clonotype was counted at least ten times. V gene TRBV7-9 combines with J gene TRBJ2-1; a possible D gene is TRBD2 (5 bases). The V and J ends lost 3 bases and 6 bases respectively, with 9 bases between them. Looked up from germline, CDR1 is SEHNR and CDR2 is FQNEAQ (reference sequence). This CDR3 contains 13 residues. In nucleotides, the CDR3 is TGTGCCAGCAGCTTCGGACTTTTCAATGAGCAGTTCTTC. This codes for CASSFGLFNEQFF.

With regard to this clonotype: Given a much more abundant clone one base away, this may be a read error. V gene TRBV7-6 combines with J gene TRBJ2-1; D possibly corresponds to TRBD2 (5 bases). V gave up 1 base and J gave up 0 bases, with 7 bases separating them. The CDR3 sequence is 15 residues long. Germline V CDR1 and CDR2: SGHVS, FNYEAQ. Here the CDR3 DNA reads TGTGCCAGCAGCTTAGAAGGGAGCTCCTACAATGAGCAGTTCTTC. It codes for CASSLEGSSYNEQFF.

This sequence joins TRBV28 and TRBJ1-1; possibly TRBD1 for D (5 bases). The CDR3 sequence is 12 residues long. Germline V lookup: CDR1 MDHEN, CDR2 SYDVKM. The ends were cut back, 5 bases at V and 7 bases at J, with 11 bases in the middle. CDR3 residues: CASSRGTNEAFF. The CDR3 DNA is TGTGCCAGCAGTAGAGGGACCAATGAAGCTTTCTTT. The full variable domain, with the rest looked up from reference TRBV28 and TRBJ1-1, is DVKVTQSSRYLVKRTGEKVFLECVQDMDHENMFWYRQDPGLGLRLIYFSYDVKMKEKGDIPEGYSVSREKKERFSLILESASTNQTSMYLCASSRGTNEAFFGQGTRLTVV.

This clonotype has at least ten counts. This chain links TRBV28 with TRBJ2-1, with 8 bases aligning to TRBD2. Germline V gives CDR1 MDHEN, CDR2 SYDVKM. CDR3 length: 14 residues. The ends lost 6 bases at V and 2 bases at J; junction bases unmatched: 3. As DNA, the CDR3 is TGTGCCAGCAGACGGGAGGGGACCTACAATGAGCAGTTCTTC. Translation: CASRREGTYNEQFF.